This T cell receptor (beta chain) was retrieved from a study of T-cell memory formation after mild COVID-19. Per the germline V gene, CDR1 is MDHEN and CDR2 is SYDVKM. There are 13 residues in the CDR3. The V gene lost 6 bases and the J gene lost 4 bases, with 10 bases spanning the gap. TCRdb re-called the 5' RACE reads with MiXCR, one entry per CDR3 protein. The data contain 180,000 or so distinct CDR3 sequences, approximately 10% of them singletons. This receptor was obtained from a man aged 18 to 30 who had mild COVID-19 (a few samples of this study predate the infection). Cell type and time point are not known. The rearrangement links TRBV28 to TRBJ2-1; D call uncertain. Input material: PBMCs or a T cell subset sorted from them (not recorded which). The CDR3 DNA reads as TGTGCCAGCAGAAGGGTAGGGTACAATGAGCAGTTCTTC. The encoded protein is CASRRVGYNEQFF.